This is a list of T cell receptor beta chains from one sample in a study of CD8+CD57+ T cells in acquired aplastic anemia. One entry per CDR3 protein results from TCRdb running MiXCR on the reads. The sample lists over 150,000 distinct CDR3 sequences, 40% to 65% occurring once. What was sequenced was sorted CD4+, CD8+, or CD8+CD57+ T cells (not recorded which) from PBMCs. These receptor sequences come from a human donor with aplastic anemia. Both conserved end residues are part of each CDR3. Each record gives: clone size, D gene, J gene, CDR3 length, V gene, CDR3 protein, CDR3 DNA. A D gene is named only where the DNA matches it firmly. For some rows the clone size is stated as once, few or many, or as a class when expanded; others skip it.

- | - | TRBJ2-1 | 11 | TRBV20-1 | CSASDGRRQFF | TGCAGTGCTAGCGACGGGCGGAGGCAGTTCTTC
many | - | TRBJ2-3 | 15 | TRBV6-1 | CASSRSGGPGDTQYF | TGTGCCAGCAGCCGGTCCGGGGGGCCGGGAGATACGCAGTATTTT
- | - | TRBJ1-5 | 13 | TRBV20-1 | CSARWMLNQPQHF | TGCAGTGCTAGGTGGATGCTTAATCAGCCCCAGCATTTT
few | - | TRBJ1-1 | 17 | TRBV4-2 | CASSQPNLDTGNTEAFF | TGTGCCAGCAGCCAACCCAACCTCGACACTGGAAACACTGAAGCTTTCTTT
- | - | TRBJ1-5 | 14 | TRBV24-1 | CATSDSQWDQPQHF | TGTGCCACCAGTGATTCCCAGTGGGATCAGCCCCAGCATTTT
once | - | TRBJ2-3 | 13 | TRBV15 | CATSSNIADTQYF | TGTGCCACCAGCAGTAACATAGCAGATACGCAGTATTTT
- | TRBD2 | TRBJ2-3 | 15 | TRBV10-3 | CAISNRAGPTDTQYF | TGTGCCATCAGTAACCGAGCGGGGCCCACAGATACGCAGTATTTT
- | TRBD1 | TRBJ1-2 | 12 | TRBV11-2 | CASSDRGYGYTF | TGTGCCAGCAGCGACAGGGGCTATGGCTACACCTTC
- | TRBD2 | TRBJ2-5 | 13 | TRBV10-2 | CASSEYLAGGQYF | TGCGCCAGCAGTGAGTACTTAGCGGGAGGGCAGTACTTC
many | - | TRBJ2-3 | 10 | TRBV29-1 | CSVVGDTQYF | TGCAGCGTTGTTGGAGATACGCAGTATTTT
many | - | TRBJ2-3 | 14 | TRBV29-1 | CSVEGPGGTDTQYF | TGCAGCGTTGAGGGTCCAGGGGGCACAGATACGCAGTATTTT
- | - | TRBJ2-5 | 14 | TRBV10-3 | CAISGQKGEGTQYF | TGTGCCATCAGTGGGCAGAAGGGGGAAGGGACCCAGTACTTC
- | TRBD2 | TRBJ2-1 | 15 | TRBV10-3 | CAISPGTKSYNEQFF | TGTGCCATCAGCCCCGGGACTAAAAGTTACAATGAGCAGTTCTTC
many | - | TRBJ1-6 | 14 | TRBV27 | CASSLRPSNSPLHF | TGTGCCAGCTCTTTAAGGCCGAGTAATTCACCCCTCCACTTT
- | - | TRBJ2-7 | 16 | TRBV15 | CATSRGTGTNNYEQYF | TGTGCCACCAGCAGAGGAACCGGGACAAATAACTACGAGCAGTACTTC
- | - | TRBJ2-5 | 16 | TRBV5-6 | CASTFRSGQFQETQYF | TGTGCCAGCACATTCAGGTCAGGACAGTTCCAAGAGACCCAGTACTTC
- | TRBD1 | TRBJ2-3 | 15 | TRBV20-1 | CSAPGQGYHTDTQYF | TGCAGTGCCCCTGGACAGGGTTACCACACAGATACGCAGTATTTT
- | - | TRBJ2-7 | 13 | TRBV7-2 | CASSLVGIYEQYF | TGTGCCAGCAGCTTGGTAGGGATCTACGAGCAGTACTTC
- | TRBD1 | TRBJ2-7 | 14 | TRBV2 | CASRSGTGDHEQYF | TGTGCCAGCAGATCCGGGACAGGGGACCACGAGCAGTACTTC
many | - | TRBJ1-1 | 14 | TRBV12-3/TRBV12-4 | CASSFQGWNTEAFF | TGTGCCAGCAGTTTCCAGGGGTGGAACACTGAAGCTTTCTTT
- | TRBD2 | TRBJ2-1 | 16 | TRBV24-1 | CATSDLSGSSYNEQFF | TGTGCCACCAGTGATTTGAGCGGGAGTTCCTACAATGAGCAGTTCTTC
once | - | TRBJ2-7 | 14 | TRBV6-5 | CASSYSDSSYEQYF | TGTGCCAGCAGTTACTCGGACAGCTCCTACGAGCAGTACTTC
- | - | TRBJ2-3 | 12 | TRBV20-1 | CSARDGRDTQYF | TGCAGTGCTAGGGACGGCAGAGATACGCAGTATTTT
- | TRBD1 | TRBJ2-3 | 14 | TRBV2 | CASGQGARTDTQYF | TGTGCCAGCGGGCAGGGGGCCCGAACAGATACGCAGTATTTT
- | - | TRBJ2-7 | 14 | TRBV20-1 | CSAEDWGENYEQYF | TGCAGTGCTGAGGACTGGGGGGAAAACTACGAGCAGTACTTC
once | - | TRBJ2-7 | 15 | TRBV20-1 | CSARETGTAFYEQCF | TGCAGTGCTAGGGAAACCGGGACGGCTTTCTACGAGCAGTGCTTC
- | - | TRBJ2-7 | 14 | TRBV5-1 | CASSLVGRGDEQYF | TGCGCCAGCAGCTTGGTGGGGCGAGGGGACGAGCAGTACTTC
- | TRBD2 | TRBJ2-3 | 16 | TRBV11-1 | CASSLNGGRVTDTQYF | TGTGCCAGCAGCTTGAATGGCGGGAGGGTCACAGATACGCAGTATTTT
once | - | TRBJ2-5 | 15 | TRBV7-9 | CASSLAPRGGETQYF | TGTGCCAGCAGCTTAGCGCCCAGGGGGGGAGAGACCCAGTACTTC
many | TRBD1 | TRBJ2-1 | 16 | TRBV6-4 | CASSDSGTGDYNEQFF | TGTGCCAGCAGTGACTCCGGGACAGGGGATTACAATGAGCAGTTCTTC
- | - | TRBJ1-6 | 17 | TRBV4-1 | CASSQPLGAGNNSPLHF | TGCGCCAGCAGCCAACCTCTCGGGGCAGGAAATAATTCACCCCTCCACTTT
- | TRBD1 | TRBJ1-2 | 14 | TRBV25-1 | CASSELQGTDGYTF | TGTGCCAGCAGTGAATTACAGGGGACGGATGGCTACACCTTC
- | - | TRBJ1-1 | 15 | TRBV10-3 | CAISEASGGNTEAFF | TGTGCCATCAGTGAAGCCTCGGGGGGGAACACTGAAGCTTTCTTT
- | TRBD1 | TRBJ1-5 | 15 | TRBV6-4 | CASIVPGQQNQPQHF | TGTGCCAGCATTGTCCCGGGACAGCAAAATCAGCCCCAGCATTTT
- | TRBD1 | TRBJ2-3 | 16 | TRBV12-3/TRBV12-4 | CASSPTGGMITDTQYF | TGTGCCAGCAGTCCAACAGGGGGCATGATCACAGATACGCAGTATTTT
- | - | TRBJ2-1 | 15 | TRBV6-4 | CASSDSEGRYNEQFF | TGTGCCAGCAGTGACTCAGAAGGCAGATACAATGAGCAGTTCTTC
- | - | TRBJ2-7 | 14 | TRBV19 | CASSETIGAYEQYF | TGTGCCAGTAGTGAGACGATTGGAGCCTACGAGCAGTACTTC
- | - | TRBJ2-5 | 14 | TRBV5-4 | CASSLLSGKETQYF | TGTGCCAGCAGCTTGCTTAGCGGTAAAGAGACCCAGTACTTC
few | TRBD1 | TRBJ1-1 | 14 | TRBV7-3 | CASSQTGAKKEAFF | TGTGCCAGCAGCCAGACAGGGGCTAAGAAGGAAGCTTTCTTT
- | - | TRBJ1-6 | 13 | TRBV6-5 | CASSYSNNSPLHF | TGTGCCAGCAGTTACAGCAATAATTCACCCCTCCACTTT
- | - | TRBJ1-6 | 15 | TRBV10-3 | CAIKMTSSSNSPLHF | TGTGCCATCAAGATGACGTCGTCTTCTAATTCACCCCTCCACTTT
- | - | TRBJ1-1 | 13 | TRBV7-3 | CASSETVNTEAFF | TGTGCCAGCAGCGAGACTGTGAACACTGAAGCTTTCTTT
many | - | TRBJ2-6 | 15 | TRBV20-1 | CSAISPNSGANVLTF | TGCAGTGCTATTAGTCCGAACTCTGGGGCCAACGTCCTGACTTTC
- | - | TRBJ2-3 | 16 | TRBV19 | CASSATVRAGTDTQYF | TGTGCCAGTAGTGCCACGGTGCGGGCCGGGACAGATACGCAGTATTTT
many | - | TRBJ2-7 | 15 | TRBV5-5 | CASSLGQSFSYEQYF | TGTGCCAGCAGCTTGGGACAGAGTTTCTCCTACGAGCAGTACTTC
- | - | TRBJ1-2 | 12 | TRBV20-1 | CSAWTETYGYTF | TGCAGTGCTTGGACAGAGACCTATGGCTACACCTTC
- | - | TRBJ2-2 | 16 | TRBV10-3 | CAISSPDHGGTGELFF | TGTGCCATCAGTTCTCCGGACCATGGCGGCACCGGGGAGCTGTTTTTT
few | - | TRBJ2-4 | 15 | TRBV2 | CASSELRGVKNIQYF | TGTGCCAGCAGTGAATTACGAGGGGTCAAAAACATTCAGTACTTC
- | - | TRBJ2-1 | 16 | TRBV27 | CASSSRDSPPYNEQFF | TGTGCCAGCAGTTCCCGGGACTCCCCACCCTACAATGAGCAGTTCTTC
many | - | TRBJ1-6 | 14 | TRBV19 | CASSAPVYNSPLHF | TGTGCCAGTAGTGCCCCGGTCTATAATTCACCCCTCCACTTT
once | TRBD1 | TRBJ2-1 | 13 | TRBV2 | CASNGQGADEQFF | TGTGCCAGCAATGGACAGGGGGCAGATGAGCAGTTCTTC
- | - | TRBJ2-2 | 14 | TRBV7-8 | CASSLNRYTGELFF | TGTGCCAGCAGCTTAAACCGATACACCGGGGAGCTGTTTTTT
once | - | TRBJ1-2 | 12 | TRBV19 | CASSILGSGYTF | TGTGCCAGTAGTATCCTCGGTAGCGGCTACACCTTC